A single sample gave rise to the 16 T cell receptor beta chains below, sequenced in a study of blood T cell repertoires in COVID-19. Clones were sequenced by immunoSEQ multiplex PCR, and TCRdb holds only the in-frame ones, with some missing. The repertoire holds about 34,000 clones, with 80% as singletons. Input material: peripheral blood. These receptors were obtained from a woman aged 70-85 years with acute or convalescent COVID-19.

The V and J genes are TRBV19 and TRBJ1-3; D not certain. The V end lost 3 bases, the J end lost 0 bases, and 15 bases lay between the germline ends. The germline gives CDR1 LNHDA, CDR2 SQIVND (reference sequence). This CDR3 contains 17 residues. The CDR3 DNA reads TGTGCCAGTAGTATGTTCCCGACGGGGAGCTCTGGAAACACCATATATTTT. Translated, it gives CASSMFPTGSSGNTIYF. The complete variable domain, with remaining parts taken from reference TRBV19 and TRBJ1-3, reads DGGITQSPKYLFRKEGQNVTLSCEQNLNHDAMYWYRQDPGQGLRLIYYSQIVNDFQKGDIAEGYSVSREKKESFPLTVTSAQKNPTAFYLCASSMFPTGSSGNTIYFGEGSWLTVV.

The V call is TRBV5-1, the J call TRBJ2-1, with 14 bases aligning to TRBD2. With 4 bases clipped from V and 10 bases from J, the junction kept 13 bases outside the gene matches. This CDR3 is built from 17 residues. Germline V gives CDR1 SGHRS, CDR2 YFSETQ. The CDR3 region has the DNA TGCGCCAGCAGCGGAGGACTAGCGGGAGGAGCCTTGGGGGAGCAGTTCTTC. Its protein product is CASSGGLAGGALGEQFF.

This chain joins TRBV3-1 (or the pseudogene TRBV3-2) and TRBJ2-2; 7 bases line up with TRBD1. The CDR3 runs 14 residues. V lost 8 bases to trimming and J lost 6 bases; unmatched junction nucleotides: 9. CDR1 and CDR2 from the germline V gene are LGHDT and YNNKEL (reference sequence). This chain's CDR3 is CASSNRGSAGELFF. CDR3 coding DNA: TGTGCCAGCTCCAACAGGGGTAGCGCCGGGGAGCTGTTTTTT.

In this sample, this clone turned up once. CDR3 in amino acids: CASSSLRQGQGGYTF. The CDR3, as DNA: TGTGCCAGCAGCTCACTACGACAGGGCCAAGGTGGCTACACCTTC. V gene TRBV5-6 combines with J gene TRBJ1-2; the match to TRBD1 covers 7 bases. The CDR3 runs to 15 residues. CDR1 is SGHDT, CDR2 YYEEEE, per germline. The junction had 12 bases not matched to a gene; V was cut back by 3 bases and J by 7 bases. Supplemented by reference TRBV5-6 and TRBJ1-2, the full variable domain reads DAGVTQSPTHLIKTRGQQVTLRCSPKSGHDTVSWYQQALGQGPQFIFQYYEEEERQRGNFPDRFSGHQFPNYSSELNVNALLLGDSALYLCASSSLRQGQGGYTFGSGTRLTVV.

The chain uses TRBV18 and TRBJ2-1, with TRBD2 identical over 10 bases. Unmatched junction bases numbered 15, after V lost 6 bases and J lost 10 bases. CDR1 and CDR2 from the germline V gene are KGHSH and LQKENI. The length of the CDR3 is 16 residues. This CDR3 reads CASSHRGAGGALEQFF. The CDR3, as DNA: TGTGCCAGCTCTCATAGGGGAGCGGGAGGGGCCCTGGAGCAGTTCTTC.

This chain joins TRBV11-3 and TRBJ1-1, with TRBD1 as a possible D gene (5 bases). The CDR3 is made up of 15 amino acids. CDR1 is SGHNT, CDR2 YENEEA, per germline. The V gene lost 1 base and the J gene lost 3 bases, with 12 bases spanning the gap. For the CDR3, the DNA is TGTGCCAGCAGCTTAGCGACAGACCCGGACACTGAAGCTTTCTTT. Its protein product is CASSLATDPDTEAFF.

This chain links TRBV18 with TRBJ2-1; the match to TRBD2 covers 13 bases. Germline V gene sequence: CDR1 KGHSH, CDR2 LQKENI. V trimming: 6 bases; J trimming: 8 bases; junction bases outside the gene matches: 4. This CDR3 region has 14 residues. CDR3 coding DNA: TGTGCCAGCTCGCGGACTAGCGGGAGTGATGAGCAGTTCTTC. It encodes CASSRTSGSDEQFF.

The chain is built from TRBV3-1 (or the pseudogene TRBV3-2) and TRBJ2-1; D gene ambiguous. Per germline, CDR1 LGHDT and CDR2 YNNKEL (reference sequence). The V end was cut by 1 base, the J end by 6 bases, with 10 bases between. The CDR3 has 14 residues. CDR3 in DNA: TGTGCCAGCAGCCAAGTAACGAGAGGCAATGAGCAGTTCTTC. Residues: CASSQVTRGNEQFF.

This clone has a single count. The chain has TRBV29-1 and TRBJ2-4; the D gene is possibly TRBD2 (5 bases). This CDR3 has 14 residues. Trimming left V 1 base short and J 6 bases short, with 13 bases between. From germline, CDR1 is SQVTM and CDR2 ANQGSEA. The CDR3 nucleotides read TGCAGCGTTGAAGGTGGAGAGGGTGGAAACATTCAGTACTTC. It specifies CSVEGGEGGNIQYF.

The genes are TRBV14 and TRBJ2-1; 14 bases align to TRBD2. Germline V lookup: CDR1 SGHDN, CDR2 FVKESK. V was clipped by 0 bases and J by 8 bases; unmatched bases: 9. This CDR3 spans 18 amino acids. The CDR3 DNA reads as TGTGCCAGCAGCCAAGACTGGGGACTAGCGGGAGTCCGCCATGAGCAGTTCTTC. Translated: CASSQDWGLAGVRHEQFF.

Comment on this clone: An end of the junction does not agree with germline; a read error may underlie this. CDR3 protein: CASSYTGSYSYTF. The CDR3 coding sequence is TGTGCCAGCAGTTACACAGGATCCTATAGCTACACCTTC. The chain has TRBV6-5 and TRBJ1-2; D possibly corresponds to TRBD1 (5 bases). The CDR3 spans 13 residues. Germline V CDR1 and CDR2: MNHEY, SVGAGI.

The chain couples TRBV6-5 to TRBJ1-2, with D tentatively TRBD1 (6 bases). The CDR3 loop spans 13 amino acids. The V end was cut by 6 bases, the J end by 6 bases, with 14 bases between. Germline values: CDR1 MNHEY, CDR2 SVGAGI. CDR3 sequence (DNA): TGTGCCAGCAGCCGTATGGCAGGGGATGGCTACACCTTC. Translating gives CASSRMAGDGYTF.

This chain's CDR3 is CASSLRDRESSEAFF. For the CDR3, the DNA is TGTGCCAGCAGCCTAAGGGACAGGGAATCTTCTGAAGCTTTCTTT. The rearrangement links TRBV5-6 to TRBJ1-1; TRBD1 matches 9 bases. The J segment lost 6 bases and the V segment lost 4 bases, leaving 10 bases of the junction unmatched. Germline V gene data show CDR1 as SGHDT and CDR2 as YYEEEE. The length of the CDR3 is 15 residues.

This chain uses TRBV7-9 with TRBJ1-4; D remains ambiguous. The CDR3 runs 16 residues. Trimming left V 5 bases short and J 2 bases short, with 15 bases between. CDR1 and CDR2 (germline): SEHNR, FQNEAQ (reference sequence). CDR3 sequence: CASSPGRERTNEKLFF. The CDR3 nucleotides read TGTGCCAGCAGCCCCGGAAGGGAGAGGACTAATGAAAAACTGTTTTTT.

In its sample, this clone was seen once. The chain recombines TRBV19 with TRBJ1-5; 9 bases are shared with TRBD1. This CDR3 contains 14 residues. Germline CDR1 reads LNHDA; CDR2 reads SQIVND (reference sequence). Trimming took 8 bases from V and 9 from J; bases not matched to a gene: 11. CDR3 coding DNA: TGTGCCAGTCAGGGACAGGGCCCCCTCATGCCCCAGCATTTT. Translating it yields CASQGQGPLMPQHF.

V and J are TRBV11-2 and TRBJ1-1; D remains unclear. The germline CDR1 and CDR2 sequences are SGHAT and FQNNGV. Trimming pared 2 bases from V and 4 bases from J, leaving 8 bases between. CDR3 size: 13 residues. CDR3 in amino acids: CASSLSEGTEAFF. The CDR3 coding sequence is TGTGCCAGCAGCTTATCTGAGGGCACTGAAGCTTTCTTT.